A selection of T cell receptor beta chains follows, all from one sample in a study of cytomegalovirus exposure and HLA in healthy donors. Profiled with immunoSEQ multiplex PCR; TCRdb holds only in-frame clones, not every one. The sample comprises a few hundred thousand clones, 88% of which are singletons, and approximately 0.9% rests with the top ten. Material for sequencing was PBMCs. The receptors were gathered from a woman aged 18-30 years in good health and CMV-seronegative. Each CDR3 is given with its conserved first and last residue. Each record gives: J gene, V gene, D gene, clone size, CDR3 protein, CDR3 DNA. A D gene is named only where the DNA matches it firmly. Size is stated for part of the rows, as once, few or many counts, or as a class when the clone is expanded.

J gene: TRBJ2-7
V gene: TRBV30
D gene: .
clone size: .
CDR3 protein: CAWGLIHEQYF
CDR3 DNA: TGTGCCTGGGGGCTAATCCACGAGCAGTACTTC

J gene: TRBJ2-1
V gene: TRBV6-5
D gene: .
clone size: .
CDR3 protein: CASSYLGYNEQFF
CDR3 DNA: TGTGCCAGCAGTTACCTCGGCTACAATGAGCAGTTCTTC

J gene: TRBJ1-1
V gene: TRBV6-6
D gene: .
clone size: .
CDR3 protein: CASSDGQYQAFF
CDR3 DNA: TGTGCCAGCAGTGACGGACAGTATCAGGCTTTCTTT

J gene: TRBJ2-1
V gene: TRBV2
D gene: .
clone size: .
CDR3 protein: CASSGHGRLNEQFF
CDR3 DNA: TGTGCCAGCAGTGGCCACGGGAGATTAAATGAGCAGTTCTTC

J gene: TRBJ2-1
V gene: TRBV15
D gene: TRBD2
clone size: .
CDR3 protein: CATSRDLVREGHEQFF
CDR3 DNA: TGTGCCACCAGCAGAGATCTGGTGCGGGAGGGCCATGAGCAGTTCTTC

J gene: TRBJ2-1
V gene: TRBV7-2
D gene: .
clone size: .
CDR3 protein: CASSFRELGNEQFF
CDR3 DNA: TGTGCCAGCAGCTTCCGGGAGCTTGGCAATGAGCAGTTCTTC

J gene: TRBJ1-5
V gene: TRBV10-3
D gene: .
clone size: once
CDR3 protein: CAISPGNQPQHF
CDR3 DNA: TGTGCCATCAGCCCAGGGAATCAGCCCCAGCATTTT

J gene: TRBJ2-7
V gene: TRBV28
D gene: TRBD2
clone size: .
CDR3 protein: CASSTPGTTPYEQYF
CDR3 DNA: TGTGCCAGCAGTACCCCCGGGACTACCCCCTACGAGCAGTACTTC

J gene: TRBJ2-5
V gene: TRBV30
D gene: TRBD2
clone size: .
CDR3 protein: CAWSKAGGWYQETQYF
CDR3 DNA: TGTGCCTGGAGTAAGGCGGGAGGATGGTACCAAGAGACCCAGTACTTC

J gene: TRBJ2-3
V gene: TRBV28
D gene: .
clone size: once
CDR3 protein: CATLTVSLADTQYF
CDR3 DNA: TGTGCCACCCTGACTGTATCCCTTGCAGATACGCAGTATTTT

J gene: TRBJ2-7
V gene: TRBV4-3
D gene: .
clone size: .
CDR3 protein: CASSQGVGGSGYEQYF
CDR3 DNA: TGCGCCAGCAGCCAGGGCGTAGGGGGTTCTGGCTACGAGCAGTACTTC

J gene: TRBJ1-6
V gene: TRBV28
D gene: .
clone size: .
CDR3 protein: CASSSRGGVGDSPLHF
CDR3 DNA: TGTGCCAGCAGTTCCAGAGGGGGGGTTGGGGATTCACCCCTCCACTTT

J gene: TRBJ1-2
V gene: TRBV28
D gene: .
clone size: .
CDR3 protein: CASRLWTDNYGYTF
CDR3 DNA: TGTGCCAGCAGACTATGGACAGACAACTATGGCTACACCTTC

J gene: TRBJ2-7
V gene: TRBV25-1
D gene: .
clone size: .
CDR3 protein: CASSQGRGTYEQYF
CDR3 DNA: TGTGCCAGCAGCCAGGGAAGGGGGACCTACGAGCAGTACTTC

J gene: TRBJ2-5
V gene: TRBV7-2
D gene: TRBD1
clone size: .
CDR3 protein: CASSKDRSQETQYF
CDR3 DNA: TGTGCCAGCAGCAAGGACAGGAGCCAAGAGACCCAGTACTTC

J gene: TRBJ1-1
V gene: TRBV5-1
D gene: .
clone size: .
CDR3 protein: CASSLGQMNTEAFF
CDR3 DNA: TGCGCCAGCAGCTTGGGTCAGATGAACACTGAAGCTTTCTTT

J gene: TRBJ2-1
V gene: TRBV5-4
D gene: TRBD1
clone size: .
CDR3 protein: CASSPRDRLDNEQFF
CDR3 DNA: TGTGCCAGCAGCCCCCGGGACAGATTAGACAATGAGCAGTTCTTC

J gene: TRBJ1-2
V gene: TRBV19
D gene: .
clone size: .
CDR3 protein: CASSSGYGYTF
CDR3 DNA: TGTGCCAGTAGTTCGGGCTATGGCTACACCTTC

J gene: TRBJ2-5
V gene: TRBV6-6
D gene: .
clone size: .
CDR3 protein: CASTLGVLQETQYF
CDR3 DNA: TGTGCCAGCACCCTAGGAGTCCTCCAAGAGACCCAGTACTTC

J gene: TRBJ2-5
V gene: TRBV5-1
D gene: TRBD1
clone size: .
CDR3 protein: CASLGQGAGETQYF
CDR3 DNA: TGCGCCAGCTTGGGACAGGGGGCTGGCGAGACCCAGTACTTC

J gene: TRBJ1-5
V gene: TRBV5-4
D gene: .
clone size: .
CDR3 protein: CASSFGPGAYNQPQHF
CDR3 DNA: TGTGCCAGCAGCTTCGGTCCAGGGGCCTACAATCAGCCCCAGCATTTT

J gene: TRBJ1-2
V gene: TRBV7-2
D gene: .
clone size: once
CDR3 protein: CASSLRGGSNYGYTF
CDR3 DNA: TGTGCCAGCAGCTTACGCGGAGGGAGTAACTATGGCTACACCTTC

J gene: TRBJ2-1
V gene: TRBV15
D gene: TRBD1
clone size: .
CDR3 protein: CATSRPDRGSNEQFF
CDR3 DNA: TGTGCCACCAGCAGACCGGACAGGGGGTCGAATGAGCAGTTCTTC

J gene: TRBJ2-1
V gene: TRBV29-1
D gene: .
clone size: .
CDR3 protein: CSASVPSYNEQFF
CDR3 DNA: TGCAGCGCTTCCGTTCCCTCCTACAATGAGCAGTTCTTC

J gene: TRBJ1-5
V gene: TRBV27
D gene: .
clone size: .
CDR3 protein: CASSDGLNQPQHF
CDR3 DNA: TGTGCCAGTTCGGACGGACTCAATCAGCCCCAGCATTTT

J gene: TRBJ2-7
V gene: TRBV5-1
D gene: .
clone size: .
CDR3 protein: CASSLGSPREQYF
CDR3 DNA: TGCGCCAGCAGCCTAGGCTCTCCCCGAGAGCAGTACTTC

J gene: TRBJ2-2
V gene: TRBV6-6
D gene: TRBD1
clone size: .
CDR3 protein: CASSYSRGQATGELFF
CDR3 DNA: TGTGCCAGCAGTTACTCGAGGGGACAGGCCACCGGGGAGCTGTTTTTT

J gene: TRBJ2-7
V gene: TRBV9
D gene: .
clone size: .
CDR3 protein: CASSVDGTDYEQYF
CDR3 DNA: TGTGCCAGCAGCGTAGATGGTACAGACTACGAGCAGTACTTC

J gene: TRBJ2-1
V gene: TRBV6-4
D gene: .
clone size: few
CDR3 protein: CASSDFEGANEQFF
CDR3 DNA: TGTGCCAGCAGTGACTTTGAGGGAGCTAATGAGCAGTTCTTC

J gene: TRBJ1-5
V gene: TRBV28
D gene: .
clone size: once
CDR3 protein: CASRPSFRVGVNQPQHF
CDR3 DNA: TGTGCCAGCAGGCCTTCATTTCGGGTAGGGGTCAATCAGCCCCAGCATTTT

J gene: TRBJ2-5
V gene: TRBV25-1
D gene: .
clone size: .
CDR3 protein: CASGNGAGLDLGETQYF
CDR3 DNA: TGTGCCAGCGGCAATGGGGCAGGGTTGGATTTGGGGGAGACCCAGTACTTC

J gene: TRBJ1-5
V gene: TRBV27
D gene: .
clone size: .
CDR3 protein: CASSFRGAGQPQHF
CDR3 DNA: TGTGCCAGCAGTTTTCGGGGGGCGGGACAGCCCCAGCATTTT

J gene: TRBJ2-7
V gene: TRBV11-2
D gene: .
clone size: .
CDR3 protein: CASSQRGQGGVQYF
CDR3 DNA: TGTGCCAGCAGCCAGCGTGGGCAGGGGGGAGTTCAGTACTTC

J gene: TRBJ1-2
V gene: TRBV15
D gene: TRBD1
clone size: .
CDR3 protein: CATSRDRDRGRGYTF
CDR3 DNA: TGTGCCACCAGCAGAGATCGAGACAGGGGAAGAGGCTACACCTTC

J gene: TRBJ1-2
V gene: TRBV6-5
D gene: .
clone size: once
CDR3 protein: CASRRGTAVYGYTF
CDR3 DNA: TGTGCCAGCAGGAGGGGGACCGCCGTTTATGGCTACACCTTC

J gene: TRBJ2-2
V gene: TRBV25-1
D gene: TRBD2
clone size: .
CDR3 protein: CASSPLAGGYGELFF
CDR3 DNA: TGTGCCAGCAGTCCTCTTGCGGGAGGATATGGGGAGCTGTTTTTT

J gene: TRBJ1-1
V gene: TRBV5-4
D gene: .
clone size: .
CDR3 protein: CASSLVTGMNTEAFF
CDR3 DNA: TGTGCCAGCAGCTTGGTTACAGGGATGAACACTGAAGCTTTCTTT

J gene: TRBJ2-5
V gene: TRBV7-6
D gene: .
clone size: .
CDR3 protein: CASSRVTGDQETQYF
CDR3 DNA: TGTGCCAGCAGCCGGGTTACGGGGGACCAAGAGACCCAGTACTTC

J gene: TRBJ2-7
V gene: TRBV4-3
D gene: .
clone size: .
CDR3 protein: CASSPDTDREGYEQYF
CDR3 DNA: TGCGCCAGCAGCCCGGACACGGACAGGGAGGGGTACGAGCAGTACTTC

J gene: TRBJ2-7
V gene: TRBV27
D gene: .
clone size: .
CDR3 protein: CASSPESTSNDEQYF
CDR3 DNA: TGTGCCAGCAGTCCCGAGTCCACTTCCAATGACGAGCAGTACTTC

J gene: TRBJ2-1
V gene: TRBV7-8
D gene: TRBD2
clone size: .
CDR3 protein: CASSFGTRNEQFF
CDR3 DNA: TGTGCCAGCAGCTTTGGGACTAGAAATGAGCAGTTCTTC

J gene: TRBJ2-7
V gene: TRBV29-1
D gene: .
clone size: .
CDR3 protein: CSVEVPDSSYEQYF
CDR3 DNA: TGCAGCGTTGAAGTCCCGGACAGCTCCTACGAGCAGTACTTC

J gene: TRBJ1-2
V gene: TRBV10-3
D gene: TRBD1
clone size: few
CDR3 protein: CAIRGQGDNGYTF
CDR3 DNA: TGTGCCATCAGGGGACAGGGGGATAATGGCTACACCTTC

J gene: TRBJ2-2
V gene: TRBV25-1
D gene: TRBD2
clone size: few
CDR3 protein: CASSVGSGSDGTGELFF
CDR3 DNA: TGTGCCAGCAGTGTAGGTAGCGGGAGCGATGGCACCGGGGAGCTGTTTTTT

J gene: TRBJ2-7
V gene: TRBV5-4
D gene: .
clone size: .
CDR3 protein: CASSLGTPEQYF
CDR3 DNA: TGTGCCAGCAGCTTAGGGACACCAGAGCAGTACTTC

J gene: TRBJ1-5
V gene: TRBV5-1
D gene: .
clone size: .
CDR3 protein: CASSPGLSNQPQHF
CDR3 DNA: TGCGCCAGCAGCCCGGGACTCAGCAATCAGCCCCAGCATTTT

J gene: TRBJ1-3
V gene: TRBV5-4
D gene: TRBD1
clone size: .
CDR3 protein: CAIHSGGRYSGNTIYF
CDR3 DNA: TGTGCCATCCACTCAGGGGGGCGCTACTCTGGAAACACCATATATTTT

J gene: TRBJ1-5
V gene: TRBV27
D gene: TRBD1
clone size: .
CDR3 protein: CASSKLGTGSNQPQHF
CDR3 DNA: TGTGCCAGCAGTAAACTGGGGACAGGGTCAAATCAGCCCCAGCATTTT

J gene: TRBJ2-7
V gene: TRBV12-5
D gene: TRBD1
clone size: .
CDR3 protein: CASGSPGQNISYEQYF
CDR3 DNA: TGTGCTAGTGGTTCGCCGGGACAGAATATCTCCTACGAGCAGTACTTC

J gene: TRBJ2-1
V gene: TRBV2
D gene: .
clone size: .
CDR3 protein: CASMTRTEIYNEQFF
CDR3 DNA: TGTGCCAGCATGACGAGGACAGAGATATACAATGAGCAGTTCTTC

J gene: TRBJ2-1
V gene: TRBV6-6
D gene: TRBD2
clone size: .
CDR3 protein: CASRGTSGRGNEQFF
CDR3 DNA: TGTGCCAGCAGGGGGACTAGCGGGAGAGGGAATGAGCAGTTCTTC

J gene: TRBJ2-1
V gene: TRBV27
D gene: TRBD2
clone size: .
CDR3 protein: CASSVTIAGGGGSYNEQFF
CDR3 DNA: TGTGCCAGCAGTGTAACCATAGCGGGAGGGGGGGGCTCCTACAATGAGCAGTTCTTC

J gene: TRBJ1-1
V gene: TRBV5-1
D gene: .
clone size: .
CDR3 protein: CASSLGQGFTEAFF
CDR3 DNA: TGCGCCAGCAGCTTGGGCCAGGGTTTCACTGAAGCTTTCTTT

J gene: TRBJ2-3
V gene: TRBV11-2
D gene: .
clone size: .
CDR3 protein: CASSFTGTSTDTQYF
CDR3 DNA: TGTGCCAGCAGCTTTACCGGGACAAGCACAGATACGCAGTATTTT

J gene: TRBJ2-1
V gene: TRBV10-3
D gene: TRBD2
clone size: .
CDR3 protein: CAISAALAAGTHNEQFF
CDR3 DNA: TGTGCCATCAGTGCCGCCCTAGCGGCAGGGACTCACAATGAGCAGTTCTTC

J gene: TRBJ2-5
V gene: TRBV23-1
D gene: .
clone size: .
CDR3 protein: CASGPRPRAGEETQYF
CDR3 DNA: TGCGCCAGCGGACCAAGACCGAGGGCAGGGGAAGAGACCCAGTACTTC

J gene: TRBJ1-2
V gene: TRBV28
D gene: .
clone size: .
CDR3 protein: CASSLSGEGIYGYTF
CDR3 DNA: TGTGCCAGCAGTTTATCAGGGGAGGGGATCTATGGCTACACCTTC

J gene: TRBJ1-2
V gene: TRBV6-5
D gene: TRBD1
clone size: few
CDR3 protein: CASSDRDRYYGYTF
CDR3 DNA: TGTGCCAGCAGTGACCGGGACAGATACTATGGCTACACCTTC